This T cell receptor beta chain comes out of a study of OX40 agonist ivuxolimab in advanced cancers. TCRdb's table, derived via immunoSEQ multiplex PCR, lists solely in-frame clones and lacks some. The sample lists 100,000 or so clones, around 90% occurring once. Sampling times: baseline, cycle 4 day 1, cycle 7 day 1. The germline V gene has CDR1 SGDLS and CDR2 YYNGEE. V lost 2 bases and J lost 0; bases outside the gene matches: 1. This CDR3 region has 15 residues. The chain combines TRBV9 with TRBJ1-4, with 7 positions matching TRBD1. The clonotype originates from an adult with an advanced solid tumor such as melanoma, head and neck, liver or kidney cancer. The source was CD4+ or CD8+ T cells sorted from blood, collected in a trial of the OX40 agonist ivuxolimab. DNA for the CDR3: TGTGCCAGCAGCGTGACAGGGACAACTAATGAAAAACTGTTTTTT. Its protein is CASSVTGTTNEKLFF.